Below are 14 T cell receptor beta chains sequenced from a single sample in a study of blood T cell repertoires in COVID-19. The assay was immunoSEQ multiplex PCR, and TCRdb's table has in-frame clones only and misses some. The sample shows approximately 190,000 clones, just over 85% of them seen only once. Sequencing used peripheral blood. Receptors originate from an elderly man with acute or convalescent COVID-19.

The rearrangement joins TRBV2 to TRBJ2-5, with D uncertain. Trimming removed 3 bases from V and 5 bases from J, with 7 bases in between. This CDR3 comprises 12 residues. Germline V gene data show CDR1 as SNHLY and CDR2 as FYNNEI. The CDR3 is CASSDQDETQYF. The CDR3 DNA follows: TGTGCCAGCAGTGATCAGGATGAGACCCAGTACTTC.

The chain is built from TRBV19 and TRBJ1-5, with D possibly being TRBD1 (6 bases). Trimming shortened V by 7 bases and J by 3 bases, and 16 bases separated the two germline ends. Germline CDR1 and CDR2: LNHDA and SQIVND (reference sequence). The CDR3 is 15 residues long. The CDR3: CASIRRGDPNQPQHF. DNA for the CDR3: TGTGCCAGTATCCGCAGGGGAGACCCCAATCAGCCCCAGCATTTT.

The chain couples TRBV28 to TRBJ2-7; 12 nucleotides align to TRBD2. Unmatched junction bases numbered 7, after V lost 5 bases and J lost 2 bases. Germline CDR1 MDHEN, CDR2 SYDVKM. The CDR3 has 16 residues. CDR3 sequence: CASSTPSSGRAYEQYF. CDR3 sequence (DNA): TGTGCCAGCAGTACTCCGTCTAGCGGGAGGGCCTACGAGCAGTACTTC.

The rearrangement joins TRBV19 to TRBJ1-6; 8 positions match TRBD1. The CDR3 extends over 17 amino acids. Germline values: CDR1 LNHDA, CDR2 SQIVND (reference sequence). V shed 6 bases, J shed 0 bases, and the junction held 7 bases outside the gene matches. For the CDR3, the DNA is TGTGCCAGTAGAAGACAGGGGACGAGCTCCTATAATTCACCCCTCCACTTT. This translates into CASRRQGTSSYNSPLHF.

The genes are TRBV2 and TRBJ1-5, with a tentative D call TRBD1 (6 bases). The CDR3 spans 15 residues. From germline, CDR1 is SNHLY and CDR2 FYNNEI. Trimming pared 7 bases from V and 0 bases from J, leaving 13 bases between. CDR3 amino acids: CASTSTGYSNQPQHF. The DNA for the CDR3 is TGTGCCAGCACCTCAACAGGGTATAGCAATCAGCCCCAGCATTTT.

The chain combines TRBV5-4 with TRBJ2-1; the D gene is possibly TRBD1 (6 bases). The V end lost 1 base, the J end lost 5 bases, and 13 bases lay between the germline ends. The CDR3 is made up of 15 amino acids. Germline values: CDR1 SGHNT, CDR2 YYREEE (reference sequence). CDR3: CASSLLQGRHNEQFF. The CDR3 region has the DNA TGTGCCAGCAGCTTGTTGCAGGGGCGCCACAATGAGCAGTTCTTC.

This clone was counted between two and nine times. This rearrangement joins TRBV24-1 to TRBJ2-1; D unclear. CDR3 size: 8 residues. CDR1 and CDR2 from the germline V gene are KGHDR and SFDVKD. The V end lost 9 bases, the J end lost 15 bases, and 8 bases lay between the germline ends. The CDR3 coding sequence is TGTGCCACCCCGCGGCCGTTCTTC. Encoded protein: CATPRPFF.

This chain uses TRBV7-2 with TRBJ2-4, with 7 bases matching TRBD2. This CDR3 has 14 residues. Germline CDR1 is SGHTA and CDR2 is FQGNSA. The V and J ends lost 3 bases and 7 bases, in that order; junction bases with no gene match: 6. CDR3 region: CASSFTGAGNIQYF. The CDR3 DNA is TGTGCCAGCAGCTTTACGGGAGCGGGGAACATTCAGTACTTC.

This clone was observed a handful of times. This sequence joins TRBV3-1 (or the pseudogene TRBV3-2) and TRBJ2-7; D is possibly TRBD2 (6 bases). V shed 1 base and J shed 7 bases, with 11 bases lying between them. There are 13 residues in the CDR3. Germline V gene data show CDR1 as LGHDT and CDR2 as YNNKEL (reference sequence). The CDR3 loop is CASSQALAKEQYF. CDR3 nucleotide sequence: TGTGCCAGCAGCCAAGCGCTAGCGAAAGAGCAGTACTTC.

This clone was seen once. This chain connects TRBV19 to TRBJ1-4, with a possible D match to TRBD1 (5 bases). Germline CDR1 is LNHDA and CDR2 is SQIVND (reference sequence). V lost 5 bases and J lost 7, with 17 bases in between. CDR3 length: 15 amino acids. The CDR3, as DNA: TGTGCCAGTAGTGCGAGCCCTCAGGGAATTGAAAAACTGTTTTTT. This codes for CASSASPQGIEKLFF.

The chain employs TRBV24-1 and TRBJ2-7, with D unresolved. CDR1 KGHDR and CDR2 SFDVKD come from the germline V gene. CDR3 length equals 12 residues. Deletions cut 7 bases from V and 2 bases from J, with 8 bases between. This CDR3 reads CATRHRTYEQYV. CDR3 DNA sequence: TGTGCCACCAGGCACAGAACCTACGAGCAGTACGTC.

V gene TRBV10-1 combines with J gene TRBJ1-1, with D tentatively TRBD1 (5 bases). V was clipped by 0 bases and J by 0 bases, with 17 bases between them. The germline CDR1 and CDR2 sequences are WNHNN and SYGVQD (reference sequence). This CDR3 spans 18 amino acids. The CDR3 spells CASSESGWGVGMNTEAFF. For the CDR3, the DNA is TGCGCCAGCAGTGAGTCGGGATGGGGGGTAGGAATGAACACTGAAGCTTTCTTT.

CDR3 residues: CASSFTGGETYEQYV. CDR3 DNA sequence: TGTGCCAGCAGCTTCACAGGTGGGGAAACCTACGAGCAGTACGTC. This rearrangement joins TRBV5-5 to TRBJ2-7; a possible D gene is TRBD1 (5 bases). Germline values: CDR1 SGHKS, CDR2 YYEKEE (reference sequence). The CDR3 contains 15 residues. Trimming removed 2 bases from V and 2 bases from J, with 14 bases in between.

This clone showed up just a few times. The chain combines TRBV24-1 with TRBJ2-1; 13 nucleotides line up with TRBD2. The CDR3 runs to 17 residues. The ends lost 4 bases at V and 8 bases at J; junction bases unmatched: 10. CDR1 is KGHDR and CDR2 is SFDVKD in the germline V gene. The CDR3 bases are TGTGCCACCAGTGACACCACTAGCGGGAGGGCCATGGATGAGCAGTTCTTC. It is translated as CATSDTTSGRAMDEQFF.